This T cell receptor (beta chain) came from a study of shared clonotypes between healthy human individuals. Data came from immunoSEQ multiplex PCR; TCRdb stores just in-frame clones and leaves some out. The data show about 1 million clones, about 76% seen once. About this clone itself: Its antigen is unidentified.

The CDR3 contains 15 residues. CDR1 and CDR2 (germline): MNHNS, SASEGT. With 6 bases clipped from V and 2 bases from J, the junction kept 9 bases outside the gene matches. Whole-study results and caveats: Memory subsets generally showed smaller estimated richness than naive subsets did.

The source of this sequence is a man aged 18 to 30 in good health. Sequencing input: memory CD4+ T cells sorted from blood. The subset: CD45RA-negative fraction. The J gene is TRBJ2-7, the V gene TRBV6-1; TRBD1 matches at 8 bases. CDR3 coding DNA: TGTGCCAGCAGCCTACAAGACAGGGGCCCCTACGAGCAGTACTTC. Translating gives CASSLQDRGPYEQYF.